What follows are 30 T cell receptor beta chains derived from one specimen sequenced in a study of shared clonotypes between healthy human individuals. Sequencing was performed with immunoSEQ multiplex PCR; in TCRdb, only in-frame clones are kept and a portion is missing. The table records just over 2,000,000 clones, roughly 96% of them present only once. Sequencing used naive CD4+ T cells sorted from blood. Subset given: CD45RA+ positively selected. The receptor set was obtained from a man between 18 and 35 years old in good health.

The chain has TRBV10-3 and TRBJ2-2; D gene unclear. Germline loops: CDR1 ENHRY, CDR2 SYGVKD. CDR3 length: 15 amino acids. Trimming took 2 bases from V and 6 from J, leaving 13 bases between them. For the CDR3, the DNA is TGTGCCATCAGTGAGACAGCACGCCGGGCCGGGGAGCTGTTTTTT. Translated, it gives CAISETARRAGELFF.

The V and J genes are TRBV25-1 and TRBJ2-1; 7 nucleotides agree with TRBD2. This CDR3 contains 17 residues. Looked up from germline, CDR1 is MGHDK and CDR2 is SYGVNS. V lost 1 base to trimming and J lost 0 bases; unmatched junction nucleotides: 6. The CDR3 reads CASSEWGRGSSYNEQFF. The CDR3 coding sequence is TGTGCCAGCAGTGAATGGGGGAGGGGTAGCTCCTACAATGAGCAGTTCTTC.

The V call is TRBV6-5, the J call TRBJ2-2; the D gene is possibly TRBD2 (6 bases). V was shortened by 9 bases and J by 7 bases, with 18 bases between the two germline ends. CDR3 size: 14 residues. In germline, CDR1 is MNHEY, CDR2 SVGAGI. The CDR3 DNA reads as TGTGCCAGGCGCGGCCTAGCGATCTACGGGGAGCTGTTTTTT. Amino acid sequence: CARRGLAIYGELFF.

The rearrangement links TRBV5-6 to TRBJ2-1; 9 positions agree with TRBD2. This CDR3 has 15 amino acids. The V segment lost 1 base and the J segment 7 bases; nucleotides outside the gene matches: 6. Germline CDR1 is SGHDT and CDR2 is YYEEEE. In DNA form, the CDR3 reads TGTGCCAGCAGCTTGATAGCGGGAGCACGGAATGAGCAGTTCTTC. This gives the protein CASSLIAGARNEQFF.

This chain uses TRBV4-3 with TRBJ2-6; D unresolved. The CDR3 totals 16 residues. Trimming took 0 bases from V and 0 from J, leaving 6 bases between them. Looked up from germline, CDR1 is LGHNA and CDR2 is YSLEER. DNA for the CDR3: TGCGCCAGCAGCCAAGATTGGGCCTCTGGGGCCAACGTCCTGACTTTC. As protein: CASSQDWASGANVLTF.

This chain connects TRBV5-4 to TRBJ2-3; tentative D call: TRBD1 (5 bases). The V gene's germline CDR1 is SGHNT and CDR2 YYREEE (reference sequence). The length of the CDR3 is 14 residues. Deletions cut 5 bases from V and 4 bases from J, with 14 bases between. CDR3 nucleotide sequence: TGTGCCAGCAGTCCAAGGGGTTCCCCAGATACGCAGTATTTT. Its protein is CASSPRGSPDTQYF.

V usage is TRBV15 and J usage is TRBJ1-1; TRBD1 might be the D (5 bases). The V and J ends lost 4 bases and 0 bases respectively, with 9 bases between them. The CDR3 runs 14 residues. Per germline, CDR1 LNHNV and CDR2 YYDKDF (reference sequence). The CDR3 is CATSNQGMNTEAFF. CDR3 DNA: TGTGCCACCAGCAATCAGGGTATGAACACTGAAGCTTTCTTT. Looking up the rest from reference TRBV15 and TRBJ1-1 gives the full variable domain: DAMVIQNPRYQVTQFGKPVTLSCSQTLNHNVMYWYQQKSSQAPKLLFHYYDKDFNNEADTPDNFQSRRPNTSFCFLDIRSPGLGDTAMYLCATSNQGMNTEAFFGQGTRLTVV.

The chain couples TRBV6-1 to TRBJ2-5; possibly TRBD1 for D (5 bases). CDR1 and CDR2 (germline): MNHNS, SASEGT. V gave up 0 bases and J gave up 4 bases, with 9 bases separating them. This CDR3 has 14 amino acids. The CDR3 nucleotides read TGTGCCAGCAGTGAAGCAGGGGCAGGAGAGACCCAGTACTTC. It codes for CASSEAGAGETQYF.

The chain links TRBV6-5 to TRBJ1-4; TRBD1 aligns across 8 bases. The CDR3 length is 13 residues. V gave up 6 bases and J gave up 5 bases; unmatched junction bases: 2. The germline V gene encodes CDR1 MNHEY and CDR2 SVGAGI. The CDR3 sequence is CASRGQGNEKLFF. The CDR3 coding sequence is TGTGCCAGCAGAGGACAGGGAAATGAAAAACTGTTTTTT.

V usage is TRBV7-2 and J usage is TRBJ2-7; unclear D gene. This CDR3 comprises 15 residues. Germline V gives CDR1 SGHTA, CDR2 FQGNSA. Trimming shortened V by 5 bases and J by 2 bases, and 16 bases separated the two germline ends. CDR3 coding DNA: TGTGCCAGCAGCCGTCAAGGAAGTCTCCCCTACGAGCAGTACTTC. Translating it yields CASSRQGSLPYEQYF.

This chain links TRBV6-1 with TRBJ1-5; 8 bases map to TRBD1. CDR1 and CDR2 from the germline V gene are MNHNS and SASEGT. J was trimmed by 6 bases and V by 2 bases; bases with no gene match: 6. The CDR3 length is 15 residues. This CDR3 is CASSELRTGLQPQHF. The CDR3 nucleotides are TGTGCCAGCAGTGAATTGCGGACAGGGCTTCAGCCCCAGCATTTT.

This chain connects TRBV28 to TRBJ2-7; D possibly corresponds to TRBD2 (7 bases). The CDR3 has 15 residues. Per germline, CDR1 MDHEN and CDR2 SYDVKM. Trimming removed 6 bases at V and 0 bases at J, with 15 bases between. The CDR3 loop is CASSSRGGGSYEQYF. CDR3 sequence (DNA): TGTGCCAGCAGCTCGAGGGGAGGGGGCTCCTACGAGCAGTACTTC.

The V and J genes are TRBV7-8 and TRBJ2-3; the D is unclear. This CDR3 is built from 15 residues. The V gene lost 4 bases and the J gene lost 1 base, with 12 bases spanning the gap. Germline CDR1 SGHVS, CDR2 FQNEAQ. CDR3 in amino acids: CASSSHIGRTDTQYF. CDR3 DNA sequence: TGTGCCAGCAGCTCACATATAGGACGCACAGATACGCAGTATTTT.

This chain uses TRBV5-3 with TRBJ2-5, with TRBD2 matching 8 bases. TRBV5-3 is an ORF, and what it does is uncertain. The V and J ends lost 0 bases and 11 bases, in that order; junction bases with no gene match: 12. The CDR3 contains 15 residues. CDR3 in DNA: TGTGCCAGAAGCTTGGTGGTAGCGGGAACCCCGGAGCAGTACTTC. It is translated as CARSLVVAGTPEQYF.

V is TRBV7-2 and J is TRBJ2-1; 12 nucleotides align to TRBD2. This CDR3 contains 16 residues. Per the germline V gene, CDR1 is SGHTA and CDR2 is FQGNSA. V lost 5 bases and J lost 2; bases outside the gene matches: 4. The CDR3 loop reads CASSARLAGAYNEQFF. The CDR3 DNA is TGTGCCAGCAGCGCACGACTAGCGGGAGCCTACAATGAGCAGTTCTTC.

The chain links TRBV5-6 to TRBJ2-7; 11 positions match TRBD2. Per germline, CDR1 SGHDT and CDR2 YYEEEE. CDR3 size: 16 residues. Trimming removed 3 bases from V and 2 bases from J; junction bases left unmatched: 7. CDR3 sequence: CASSWGTSGGTYEQYF. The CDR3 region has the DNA TGTGCCAGCAGCTGGGGGACTAGCGGAGGGACCTACGAGCAGTACTTC.

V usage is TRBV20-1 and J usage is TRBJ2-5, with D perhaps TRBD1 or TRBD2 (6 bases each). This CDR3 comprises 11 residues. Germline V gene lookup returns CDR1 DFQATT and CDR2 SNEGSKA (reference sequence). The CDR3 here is CGGQGQETQYF. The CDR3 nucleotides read TGCGGGGGGCAGGGCCAAGAGACCCAGTACTTC.

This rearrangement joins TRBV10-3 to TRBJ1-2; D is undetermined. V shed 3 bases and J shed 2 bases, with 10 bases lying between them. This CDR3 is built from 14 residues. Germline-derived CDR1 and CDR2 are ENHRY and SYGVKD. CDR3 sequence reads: CAISEGSGNYGYTF. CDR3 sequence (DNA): TGTGCCATCAGTGAAGGGTCCGGAAACTATGGCTACACCTTC.

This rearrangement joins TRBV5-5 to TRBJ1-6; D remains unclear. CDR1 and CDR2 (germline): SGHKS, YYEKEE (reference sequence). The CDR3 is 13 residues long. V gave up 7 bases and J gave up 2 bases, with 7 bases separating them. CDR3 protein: CASRGTYNSPLHF. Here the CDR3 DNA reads TGTGCCAGCCGAGGGACCTATAATTCACCCCTCCACTTT.

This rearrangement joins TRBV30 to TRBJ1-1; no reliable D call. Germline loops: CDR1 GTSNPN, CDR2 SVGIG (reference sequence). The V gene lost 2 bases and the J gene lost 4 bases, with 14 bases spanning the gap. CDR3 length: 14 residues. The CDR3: CAWSLTRRATEAFF. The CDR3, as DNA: TGTGCCTGGAGTTTAACTCGTAGGGCCACTGAAGCTTTCTTT.

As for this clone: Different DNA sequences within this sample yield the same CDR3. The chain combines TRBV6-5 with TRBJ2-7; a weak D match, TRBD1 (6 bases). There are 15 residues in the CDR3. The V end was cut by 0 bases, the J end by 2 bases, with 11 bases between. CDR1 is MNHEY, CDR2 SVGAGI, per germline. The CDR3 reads CASSYSSRGTYEQYF. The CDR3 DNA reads TGTGCCAGCAGTTACTCTTCAAGGGGGACCTACGAGCAGTACTTC.

The CDR3 sequence: CASSFGLAEDSYEQYF. The CDR3 DNA is TGTGCCAGCAGCTTCGGACTAGCGGAAGATTCCTACGAGCAGTACTTC. The chain couples TRBV13 to TRBJ2-7; TRBD2 matches 10 bases. CDR1 PRHDT and CDR2 FYEKMQ come from the germline V gene (reference sequence). The V and J ends lost 3 bases and 1 base, in that order; junction bases with no gene match: 6. This CDR3 is 16 amino acids long.

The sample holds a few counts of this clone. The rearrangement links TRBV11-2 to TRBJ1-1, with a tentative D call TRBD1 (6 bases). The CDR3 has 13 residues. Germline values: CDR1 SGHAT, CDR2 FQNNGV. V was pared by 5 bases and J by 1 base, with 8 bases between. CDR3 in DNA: TGTGCCAGCAGCGTGGACAGGAACACTGAAGCTTTCTTT. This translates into CASSVDRNTEAFF. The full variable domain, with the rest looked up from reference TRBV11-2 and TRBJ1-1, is EAGVAQSPRYKIIEKRQSVAFWCNPISGHATLYWYQQILGQGPKLLIQFQNNGVVDDSQLPKDRFSAERLKGVDSTLKIQPAKLEDSAVYLCASSVDRNTEAFFGQGTRLTVV.

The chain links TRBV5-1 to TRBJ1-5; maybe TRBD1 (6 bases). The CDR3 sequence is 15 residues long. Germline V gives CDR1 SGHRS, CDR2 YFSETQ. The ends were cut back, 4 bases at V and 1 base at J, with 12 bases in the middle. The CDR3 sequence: CASSAEGGSNQPQHF. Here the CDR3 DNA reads TGCGCCAGCAGCGCGGAGGGGGGAAGCAATCAGCCCCAGCATTTT. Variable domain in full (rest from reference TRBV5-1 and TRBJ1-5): KAGVTQTPRYLIKTRGQQVTLSCSPISGHRSVSWYQQTPGQGLQFLFEYFSETQRNKGNFPGRFSGRQFSNSRSEMNVSTLELGDSALYLCASSAEGGSNQPQHFGDGTRLSIL.

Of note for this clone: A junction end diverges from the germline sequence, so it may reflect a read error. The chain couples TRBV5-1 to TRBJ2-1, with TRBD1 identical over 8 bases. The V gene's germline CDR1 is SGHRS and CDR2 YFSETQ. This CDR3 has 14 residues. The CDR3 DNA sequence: TGCGCCAGCACCTTGGACAGGGAAGATGGTGAGCAGTTCTTC. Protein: CASTLDREDGEQFF.

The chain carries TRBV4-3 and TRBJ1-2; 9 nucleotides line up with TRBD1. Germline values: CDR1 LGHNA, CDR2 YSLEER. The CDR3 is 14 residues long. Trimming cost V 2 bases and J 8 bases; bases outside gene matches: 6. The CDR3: CASSQLPGQGGYTF. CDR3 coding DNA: TGCGCCAGCAGCCAATTACCGGGACAGGGAGGCTACACCTTC.

The CDR3 region is CAWRLASTKNIQYF. The CDR3 bases are TGTGCCTGGAGGCTAGCGTCGACCAAAAACATTCAGTACTTC. V is TRBV30 and J is TRBJ2-4, with D possibly matching TRBD2 (6 bases). Germline V CDR1 and CDR2: GTSNPN, SVGIG (reference sequence). Trimming left V 3 bases short and J 2 bases short, with 11 bases between. The length of the CDR3 is 14 residues. Full variable domain (rest looked up from reference TRBV30 and TRBJ2-4): SQTIHQWPATLVQPVGSPLSLECTVEGTSNPNLYWYRQAAGRGLQLLFYSVGIGQISSEVPQNLSASRPQDRQFILSSKKLLLSDSGFYLCAWRLASTKNIQYFGAGTRLSVL.

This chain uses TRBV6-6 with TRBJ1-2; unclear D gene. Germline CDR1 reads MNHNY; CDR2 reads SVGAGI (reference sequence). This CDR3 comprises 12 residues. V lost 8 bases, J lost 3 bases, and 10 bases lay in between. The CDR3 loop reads CASFAGYYGYTF. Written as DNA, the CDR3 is TGTGCCAGCTTCGCCGGTTACTATGGCTACACCTTC.

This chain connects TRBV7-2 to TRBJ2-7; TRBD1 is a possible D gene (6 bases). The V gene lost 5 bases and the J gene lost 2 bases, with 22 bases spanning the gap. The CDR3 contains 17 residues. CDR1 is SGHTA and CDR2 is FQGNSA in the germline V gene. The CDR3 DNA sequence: TGTGCCAGCAGCCTCGGACAGACTGTAGCGTCAGCCTACGAGCAGTACTTC. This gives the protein CASSLGQTVASAYEQYF.

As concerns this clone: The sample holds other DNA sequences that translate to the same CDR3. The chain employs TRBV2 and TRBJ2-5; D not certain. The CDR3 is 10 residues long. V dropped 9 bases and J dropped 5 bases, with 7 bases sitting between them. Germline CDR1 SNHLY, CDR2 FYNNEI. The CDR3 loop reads CASSLETQYF. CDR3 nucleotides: TGTGCCAGTTCCCTCGAGACCCAGTACTTC.